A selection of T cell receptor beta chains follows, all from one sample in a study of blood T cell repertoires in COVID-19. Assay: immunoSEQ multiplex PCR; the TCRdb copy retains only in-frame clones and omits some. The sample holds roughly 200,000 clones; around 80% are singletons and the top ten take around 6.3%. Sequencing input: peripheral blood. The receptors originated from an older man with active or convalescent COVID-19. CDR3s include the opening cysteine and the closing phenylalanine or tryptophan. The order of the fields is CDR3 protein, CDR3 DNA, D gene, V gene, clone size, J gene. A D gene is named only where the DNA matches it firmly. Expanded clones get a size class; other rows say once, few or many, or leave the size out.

CASSEASSGGHTGELFF,TGTGCCAGCAGTGAAGCTTCATCGGGGGGGCACACCGGGGAGCTGTTTTTT,TRBD2,TRBV2,medium-sized,TRBJ2-2
CASSALAGGPSTDTQYF,TGTGCCAGCAGCGCACTAGCGGGGGGGCCGAGCACAGATACGCAGTATTTT,TRBD2,TRBV14,many,TRBJ2-3
CASSYGQDTGELFF,TGTGCCAGCAGCTACGGACAGGACACCGGGGAGCTGTTTTTT,TRBD1,TRBV5-5,.,TRBJ2-2
CASRIGSGLNTEAFF,TGTGCCAGCAGAATTGGGTCGGGGTTGAACACTGAAGCTTTCTTT,.,TRBV27,.,TRBJ1-1
CATAQAGGHGYNEQFF,TGTGCCACCGCCCAGGCGGGGGGGCATGGCTACAATGAGCAGTTCTTC,TRBD2,TRBV24-1,few,TRBJ2-1
CASSFEQYGYTF,TGTGCCAGCAGCTTCGAACAGTATGGCTACACCTTC,.,TRBV7-8,.,TRBJ1-2
CASSLSGGGPNEQFF,TGCGCCAGCAGCTTAAGCGGGGGGGGCCCCAATGAGCAGTTCTTC,TRBD2,TRBV5-1,.,TRBJ2-1
CASSWGQGMVGELFF,TGCGCCAGCAGCTGGGGACAGGGAATGGTAGGGGAGCTGTTTTTT,TRBD1,TRBV5-1,.,TRBJ2-2
CASSQGNSVYEQYF,TGCGCCAGCAGCCAAGGTAATAGCGTCTACGAGCAGTACTTC,.,TRBV4-3,once,TRBJ2-7
CASSFRTDLREQYF,TGTGCCAGCAGTTTTCGGACAGATCTTCGCGAGCAGTACTTC,.,TRBV27,.,TRBJ2-7
CARTEKTSGGLPYEQYF,TGTGCCAGGACAGAAAAGACTAGCGGGGGGCTCCCCTACGAGCAGTACTTC,TRBD2,TRBV19,.,TRBJ2-7
CASSDSATGEKLFF,TGTGCCAGCAGTGATTCCGCAACGGGTGAAAAACTGTTTTTT,.,TRBV2,.,TRBJ1-4
CASSPVFSGSYNEQFF,TGTGCCAGCAGCCCAGTCTTTAGCGGGTCCTACAATGAGCAGTTCTTC,TRBD2,TRBV11-3,.,TRBJ2-1
CASSSGLAGRIQYF,TGTGCCAGCAGTTCGGGACTAGCGGGTAGAATTCAGTACTTC,TRBD2,TRBV27,few,TRBJ2-4
CASSLGAGARYGYTF,TGCGCCAGCAGCTTGGGGGCAGGGGCACGGTATGGCTACACCTTC,.,TRBV5-1,.,TRBJ1-2